Sequencing of this T cell receptor beta chain was carried out in a study of vaccination and CD4 T cells after COVID-19. Whole-study context: Collection of post-COVID samples occurred a median about 100 days after diagnosis, spanning a range of 35 to 161. Post-vaccination specimens were collected at a median of about 70 days following dose two (range 14 to 241). Broader study findings: Convalescent patients saw a median roughly 85% of their reactive clones show up only after vaccination. From a median of roughly 20 to 40, SARS-CoV-2-reactive clonotypes increased, though not significantly.

TCRdb redid the calling of the PCR reads with MiXCR, one entry per CDR3 protein. The sample includes about 39,000 distinct CDR3 sequences, 35% to 45% of them seen just once. In the case of this clonotype: The antigen remains undetermined.

This CDR3 comprises 16 residues. Germline trimming cut 5 bases from V and 3 bases from J; bases unmatched to any gene: 11. Germline-derived CDR1 and CDR2 are DFQATT and SNEGSKA (reference sequence). Time point of the sample: late sampling 161 to 241 days after vaccination in a few convalescent patients. The sequences come from CD4+ T cells from blood, collected about 7 months after SARS-CoV-2 vaccination. The sequence derives from a human donor who had recovered from COVID-19. This rearrangement joins TRBV20-1 to TRBJ2-3, with 10 bases that match TRBD1. CDR3 in DNA: TGCAGTGCTCTAATCCCCGGGACAGGGGCGACAGATACGCAGTATTTT. Protein product: CSALIPGTGATDTQYF.